This record concerns one T cell receptor (beta chain) sequence. This record belongs to a study of shared clonotypes between healthy human individuals. V was clipped by 6 bases and J by 0 bases; unmatched bases: 4. CDR3 length: 14 residues. Germline assignment: CDR1 LNHDA and CDR2 SQIVND (reference sequence). The authors distributed each subset's genomic DNA evenly over several immunoSEQ plates. Approximately 30,000 T cell genomes, or around 300 ng DNA, went into unsorted PBMC replicate PCRs. Ten immunoSEQ deep assay plates were used to sequence unsorted PBMC DNA. Sequenced by immunoSEQ multiplex PCR; TCRdb stores in-frame clones only, minus some. Among 400,000 to 600,000 clones listed, almost 80% were seen once.

The sequencing input was PBMCs. The TCR sequence derives from a woman aged 35 to 49 in good health. Some clones in this sample may be carry-over from other donors' samples. J is TRBJ1-1 and V is TRBV19; 7 positions match TRBD1. The CDR3 DNA sequence: TGTGCCAGTAGACAGGGGCTCATGAACACTGAAGCTTTCTTT. Protein: CASRQGLMNTEAFF. Full variable domain (missing parts from reference TRBV19 and TRBJ1-1): DGGITQSPKYLFRKEGQNVTLSCEQNLNHDAMYWYRQDPGQGLRLIYYSQIVNDFQKGDIAEGYSVSREKKESFPLTVTSAQKNPTAFYLCASRQGLMNTEAFFGQGTRLTVV.